This T cell receptor beta chain was sequenced in a study of cytomegalovirus exposure and HLA in healthy donors. On this clone itself: Antigen: not known.

The PCR ran on 60 Vbeta and 13 Jbeta primers. Profiled with immunoSEQ multiplex PCR; TCRdb holds only in-frame clones, not every one. The table records 200,000 or so clones, 84% of them present only once. V lost 6 bases and J lost 1; bases outside the gene matches: 7. Germline lookup yields CDR1 SGHTA and CDR2 FQGNSA. The CDR3 contains 15 residues. Study results and limitations: Some segments of the V type, notably TRBV6-2 and TRBV6-3, were excluded as indistinguishable.

Specimen: PBMCs. This TCR was sampled from a woman aged 45-59 years in good health and CMV-seropositive. V and J are TRBV7-2 and TRBJ2-3; TRBD2 matches at 7 bases. The CDR3 region has the DNA TGTGCCAGCAGTCGGGCGGCGGGGGGCACAGATACGCAGTATTTT. Its translation: CASSRAAGGTDTQYF.